The clone carrying this T cell receptor beta chain was observed a few times. These data come from a study of human T cells and chemical hapten exposure. Study at large: The study enrolled mostly female patients with alopecia areata, totalis or universalis.

Time point defined: patch test 1, 2 weeks after DPC sensitization. Indicated treatment: therapeutic diphenylcyclopropenone sensitization with weekly scalp DPC. Ahead of each patch test application, blood was drawn. TCRdb itself ran the RACE reads through MiXCR, one entry per CDR3 protein. The table records roughly 160,000 distinct CDR3 sequences, roughly 15% of them present only once. CDR3 size: 11 residues. Germline V gene sequence: CDR1 SNHLY, CDR2 FYNNEI. Deletions cut 6 bases from V and 2 bases from J, with 4 bases between. The input for sequencing was whole blood, taken in connection with sensitization to the hapten diphenylcyclopropenone (DPC). This clonotype originated in a woman in her twenties or thirties with alopecia areata. Some clones in this sample may be carry-over from other donors' samples. V gene TRBV2 combines with J gene TRBJ2-5, with D uncertain. The CDR3 loop is CASRVQETQYF. As DNA, the CDR3 is TGTGCCAGCAGAGTTCAAGAGACCCAGTACTTC.